These 9 T cell receptor beta chains were all obtained from the same sample, sequenced in a study of T-cell reconstitution after alpha-beta-depleted transplantation in children. During its preparation, the TCRbeta library received unique molecular identifiers. TCRdb ran MiXCR on the PCR reads and lists one entry per CDR3 protein. Among about 580,000 distinct CDR3 sequences listed, over 20% were seen once. The starting material was PBMCs, obtained before TCRalphabeta/CD19-depleted stem cell transplant. The receptors shown here come from a boy younger than two with Wiskott-Aldrich syndrome, due to receive a stem cell transplant.

V and J are TRBV20-1 and TRBJ1-5; 9 bases match TRBD1. The CDR3 runs to 16 residues. V dropped 4 bases and J dropped 6; count of bases not matched to a gene: 13. Germline V CDR1 and CDR2: DFQATT, SNEGSKA (reference sequence). The CDR3 loop is CSATYVGQGLSQPQHF. The CDR3 nucleotides read TGCAGTGCTACATACGTAGGACAGGGGTTGAGTCAGCCCCAGCATTTT.

V gene TRBV18 combines with J gene TRBJ1-6; D is unresolved. CDR3 length: 14 amino acids. CDR1 is KGHSH and CDR2 is LQKENI in the germline V gene. V was cut by 1 base and J by 10 bases, with 11 bases left in between. CDR3 region: CASSPLQEMSPLHF. The CDR3 bases are TGTGCCAGCTCACCACTACAAGAAATGTCACCCCTCCACTTT.

This chain joins TRBV11-3 and TRBJ1-1; unclear D gene. This CDR3 is 13 amino acids long. Germline loops: CDR1 SGHNT, CDR2 YENEEA. V shed 4 bases and J shed 4 bases, with 10 bases lying between them. The CDR3 sequence: CASSWAASTEAFF. CDR3 coding DNA: TGTGCCAGCAGCTGGGCGGCCTCCACTGAAGCTTTCTTT.

This clonotype has only a few counts. The chain has TRBV12-3 or TRBV12-4 and TRBJ2-1; D is unclear. V lost 0 bases, J lost 10 bases, and 4 bases lay in between. The CDR3 length is 11 residues. The CDR3 loop reads CASSLALEQFF. The CDR3 coding sequence is TGTGCCAGCAGTTTAGCCCTGGAGCAGTTCTTC.

A few counts support this clonotype. This CDR3 is CASSAGPSNTGELFF. The DNA for the CDR3 is TGCGCCAGCTCGGCAGGGCCTTCGAACACCGGGGAGCTGTTTTTT. The chain couples TRBV5-1 to TRBJ2-2; D is possibly TRBD1 (5 bases). The V gene lost 7 bases and the J gene lost 0 bases, with 13 bases spanning the gap. This CDR3 comprises 15 residues. Looked up from germline, CDR1 is SGHRS and CDR2 is YFSETQ.

V gene TRBV4-1 combines with J gene TRBJ2-7; D is unresolved. Germline V gene data show CDR1 as MGHRA and CDR2 as YSYEKL. The germline V and J ends were trimmed by 0 bases and 2 bases, with 5 bases remaining between them. The length of the CDR3 is 13 residues. In DNA, the CDR3 is TGCGCCAGCAGCCAAGAACGGACCTACGAGCAGTACTTC. It translates to CASSQERTYEQYF.

The chain uses TRBV7-2 and TRBJ2-3; D may be TRBD1 (6 bases). The CDR3 is 15 residues long. Trimming removed 6 bases at V and 3 bases at J, with 16 bases between. The germline V gene encodes CDR1 SGHTA and CDR2 FQGNSA. For the CDR3, the DNA is TGTGCCAGCAGGAGCCAGGGGTCCGGAACAGATACGCAGTATTTT. The encoded protein is CASRSQGSGTDTQYF.

The chain links TRBV3-1 to TRBJ2-1, with 14 positions matching TRBD2. Losses at the gene ends were 2 bases for V and 7 bases for J; bases not matched to a gene: 7. Germline-derived CDR1 and CDR2 are LGHDT and YNNKEL (reference sequence). This CDR3 has 17 residues. CDR3 sequence (DNA): TGTGCCAGCAGCCAACTGGGACTAGCGGGAGACTCTAATGAGCAGTTCTTC. Protein: CASSQLGLAGDSNEQFF.

The V and J genes are TRBV29-1 and TRBJ2-7; 10 bases fit TRBD2. V trimming: 4 bases; J trimming: 3 bases; junction bases outside the gene matches: 9. This CDR3 is 15 amino acids long. Germline CDR1 and CDR2: SQVTM and ANQGSEA. In DNA, the CDR3 is TGCAGCGTTGTACTGGCTAGCGGGAGCCTCTACGAGCAGTACTTC. As protein: CSVVLASGSLYEQYF.